The rows below give T cell receptor beta chains drawn from one sample of a study of liver allograft versus peripheral blood T cells. Each CDR3 protein is one row after TCRdb ran MiXCR on the reads. The data contain 1,500 to 2,000 distinct CDR3 sequences, around 15% of them singletons. The receptors originated from a human patient who had a liver transplant. Some T cells may be the graft donor's. Both conserved end residues are part of each CDR3. Each record gives: CDR3 protein, CDR3 DNA, D gene, V gene, J gene, clone size. The D gene is left open where the match is weak. A row's size may be missing; if present it is once, few, many or a size class.

CAWSSGGEGGYTF	TGTGCCTGGAGTTCAGGGGGCGAGGGGGGCTACACCTTC	TRBD1	TRBV30	TRBJ1-2	-
CASSMTGYGNTIYF	TGTGCCAGCAGTATGACAGGTTATGGAAACACCATATATTTT	-	TRBV6-1	TRBJ1-3	large
CSAPGWENTGELFF	TGCAGCGCCCCCGGGTGGGAAAACACCGGGGAGCTGTTTTTT	-	TRBV29-1	TRBJ2-2	large
CASSLNAEAFF	TGTGCCAGCAGCCTGAACGCTGAAGCTTTCTTT	-	TRBV28	TRBJ1-1	medium-sized
CATSRGGANQPQHF	TGTGCCACCAGCCGGGGGGGGGCCAATCAGCCCCAGCATTTT	-	TRBV15	TRBJ1-5	large
CAITGNTEAFF	TGTGCAATAACTGGTAACACTGAAGCTTTCTTT	-	TRBV6-1	TRBJ1-1	medium-sized
CASSKESSYEQYF	TGTGCCAGCAGCAAGGAAAGCTCCTACGAGCAGTACTTC	-	TRBV5-4	TRBJ2-7	medium-sized
CASSSQAGGYGYTF	TGTGCCAGCAGTTCACAAGCCGGCGGCTATGGCTACACCTTC	-	TRBV28	TRBJ1-2	large
CASSFPRMRTEAFF	TGTGCCAGCAGCTTTCCGCGTATGAGGACTGAAGCTTTCTTT	-	TRBV28	TRBJ1-1	medium-sized
CASSLEAGSAEAFF	TGTGCCAGCAGTTTAGAGGCGGGATCGGCTGAAGCTTTCTTT	-	TRBV12-3/TRBV12-4	TRBJ1-1	few
CASSLLGGVGTDTQYF	TGTGCCAGCAGCTTACTGGGGGGCGTCGGTACAGATACGCAGTATTTT	-	TRBV7-2	TRBJ2-3	medium-sized
CASSYSRGNQPQHF	TGTGCCAGCAGTTACTCAAGGGGGAATCAGCCCCAGCATTTT	-	TRBV6-5	TRBJ1-5	large
CASSSTVQNSYEQYF	TGTGCCAGCAGTTCGACAGTACAAAACTCCTACGAGCAGTACTTC	-	TRBV12-3/TRBV12-4	TRBJ2-7	medium-sized
CASSSTGGIEKLFF	TGTGCCAGCAGCTCAACAGGGGGCATTGAAAAACTGTTTTTT	TRBD1	TRBV7-9	TRBJ1-4	medium-sized
CSAQRQVVGDEQYF	TGCAGTGCTCAGAGACAGGTTGTTGGAGACGAGCAGTACTTC	-	TRBV20-1	TRBJ2-7	medium-sized
CASTQNGLAGGTGELFF	TGTGCCAGCACCCAAAACGGACTAGCGGGAGGCACCGGGGAGCTGTTTTTT	TRBD2	TRBV6-5	TRBJ2-2	medium-sized
CASKVRGYNTEAFF	TGTGCCAGTAAGGTGCGTGGCTACAACACTGAAGCTTTCTTT	-	TRBV19	TRBJ1-1	medium-sized
CASSLNSPANNQPQHF	TGTGCCAGCAGCTTGAATAGTCCAGCAAACAATCAGCCCCAGCATTTT	-	TRBV7-2	TRBJ1-5	large
CASSRRDRDQPQHF	TGTGCCAGTAGTAGGAGGGACCGGGACCAGCCCCAGCATTTT	-	TRBV19	TRBJ1-5	large
CASRPTGWRSNQPQHF	TGTGCCAGCAGGCCGACAGGGTGGCGGAGCAATCAGCCCCAGCATTTT	TRBD1	TRBV6-2/TRBV6-3	TRBJ1-5	large
CASSFGYMDTEAFF	TGTGCCAGCAGCTTCGGGTATATGGACACTGAAGCTTTCTTT	-	TRBV5-4	TRBJ1-1	few
CASSLGHTSYNEQFF	TGTGCCAGCAGCTTGGGACACACCTCCTACAATGAGCAGTTCTTC	-	TRBV5-5	TRBJ2-1	medium-sized
CASRLQGEGAEAFF	TGTGCCAGCAGATTACAGGGGGAGGGGGCTGAAGCTTTCTTT	TRBD1	TRBV6-2/TRBV6-3	TRBJ1-1	medium-sized
CASSLWGTGELFF	TGTGCCAGCAGCCTGTGGGGGACCGGGGAGCTGTTTTTT	-	TRBV3-1	TRBJ2-2	-
CASSLVSEGNYGYTF	TGTGCCAGCAGTTTGGTCTCTGAGGGGAACTATGGCTACACCTTC	-	TRBV28	TRBJ1-2	large
CAISTLRGQQANYGYTF	TGTGCCATCAGTACCCTCCGGGGACAGCAAGCTAACTATGGCTACACCTTC	TRBD1	TRBV10-3	TRBJ1-2	large
CSGRLAGAAGELFF	TGCAGCGGGAGACTAGCGGGAGCCGCCGGGGAGCTGTTTTTT	TRBD2	TRBV29-1	TRBJ2-2	large
CASSESSGTPNTGELFF	TGCGCCAGCAGTGAATCCTCCGGGACACCCAACACCGGGGAGCTGTTTTTT	-	TRBV10-1	TRBJ2-2	medium-sized
CASSSRQGAEAFF	TGTGCCAGTAGTAGCCGACAGGGGGCTGAAGCTTTCTTT	TRBD1	TRBV19	TRBJ1-1	medium-sized
CASSPPFGTGGYEQYF	TGTGCCAGCTCACCACCCTTCGGGACGGGGGGATACGAGCAGTACTTC	TRBD2	TRBV18	TRBJ2-7	medium-sized
CASSIAGYGFNQPQHF	TGTGCCAGCAGTATCGCGGGATACGGGTTCAATCAGCCCCAGCATTTT	-	TRBV28	TRBJ1-5	large
CASTTHGTTNEKLFF	TGTGCCAGCACCACTCACGGGACAACTAATGAAAAACTGTTTTTT	-	TRBV12-3/TRBV12-4	TRBJ1-4	medium-sized
CASSPRRETQYF	TGTGCCAGCAGTCCAAGGAGAGAGACCCAGTACTTC	-	TRBV12-3/TRBV12-4	TRBJ2-5	few
CAWIWAGYGYTF	TGTGCCTGGATCTGGGCGGGGTATGGCTACACCTTC	-	TRBV30	TRBJ1-2	large
CASSQLNYGYTF	TGTGCCAGCTCGCAGTTAAACTATGGCTACACCTTC	-	TRBV6-2/TRBV6-3	TRBJ1-2	large
CASSLSLAILPSTDTQYF	TGTGCCAGCAGTTTAAGTCTAGCGATTCTCCCTAGCACAGATACGCAGTATTTT	-	TRBV28	TRBJ2-3	-
CASSPKAGGSYNEQFF	TGTGCCAGCTCACCGAAAGCCGGGGGCTCCTACAATGAGCAGTTCTTC	-	TRBV18	TRBJ2-1	medium-sized
CASSRRDRSSPLHF	TGTGCCAGCAGTCGCCGGGACAGAAGCTCACCCCTCCACTTT	TRBD1	TRBV27	TRBJ1-6	-
CSAHPAARSSTDTQYF	TGCAGTGCACACCCAGCAGCACGATCTAGCACAGATACGCAGTATTTT	-	TRBV20-1	TRBJ2-3	-
CASSFDLSVGGYTF	TGCGCCAGCAGCTTCGATCTTAGTGTGGGCGGCTACACCTTC	-	TRBV5-1	TRBJ1-2	many
CSARASGRFNEQFF	TGCAGTGCTAGAGCTAGCGGGAGATTCAATGAGCAGTTCTTC	TRBD2	TRBV20-1	TRBJ2-1	-
CSARYGGMNEQYF	TGCAGTGCTAGGTACGGGGGGATGAACGAGCAGTACTTC	TRBD2	TRBV20-1	TRBJ2-7	medium-sized